Listed below are T cell receptor beta chains from one sample, sequenced in a study of control samples from healthy donors and cancer patients. Produced via immunoSEQ multiplex PCR; TCRdb's table is partial and in-frame only. The data contain about 190,000 clones, about 90% of them singletons. Sequenced material: blood. The receptor source for this set is a young man in good health. The CDR3 runs from the conserved cysteine through the conserved F or W. The D gene is left open where the match is weak. Size tells how often a clone was seen (once, few, many) or the class of an expanded clone, and some rows leave it out.

TRBJ2-7	NA	NA	TRBV10-3	TGTGCCATCAGTGGGGAGGGACAGGTGGGGTACGAGCAGTACTTC	CAISGEGQVGYEQYF
TRBJ2-2	NA	NA	TRBV15	TGTGCCACCAGCCGTGGGGGCTTTGGTACCGGGGAGCTGTTTTTT	CATSRGGFGTGELFF
TRBJ2-7	TRBD1	NA	TRBV9	TGTGCCAGCAGCGTCGGGACAGGGGGTTGGGACGAGCAGTACTTC	CASSVGTGGWDEQYF
TRBJ1-4	NA	NA	TRBV9	TGTGCCAGCAGTGTGACAGGTGTTAATGAAAAACTGTTTTTT	CASSVTGVNEKLFF
TRBJ1-1	NA	NA	TRBV10-2	TGCGCCAGCAGTTGGGCCTACGGCACTGAAGCTTTCTTT	CASSWAYGTEAFF
TRBJ1-1	NA	NA	TRBV13	TGTGCCAGCAGCCCCCAGAACCCGAACACTGAAGCTTTCTTT	CASSPQNPNTEAFF
TRBJ1-1	NA	NA	TRBV5-1	TGCGCCAGCAGCGAGGGATCTCCGAACACTGAAGCTTTCTTT	CASSEGSPNTEAFF
TRBJ2-1	TRBD2	NA	TRBV4-1	TGCGCCAGCAGCCAACCCAGCGGGGGGATTGAGCAGTTCTTC	CASSQPSGGIEQFF
TRBJ1-3	NA	NA	TRBV27	TGTGCCAGCAGCTTGTACTGGGCGACCGCTGGAAACACCATATATTTT	CASSLYWATAGNTIYF
TRBJ1-6	NA	NA	TRBV2	TGTGCCAACACAGGGAATGGTAATTCACCCCTCCACTTT	CANTGNGNSPLHF
TRBJ1-2	TRBD1	NA	TRBV5-6	TGTGCCAGCAGCCTTTGGGACAGGGGAAGCAACTATGGCTACACCTTC	CASSLWDRGSNYGYTF
TRBJ1-6	NA	NA	TRBV24-1	TGTGCCACCAGTGAACTCGACAGGACGAGCTCCTATAATTCACCCCTCCACTTT	CATSELDRTSSYNSPLHF
TRBJ1-2	NA	NA	TRBV30	TGTGCCTGGAGTGTAGGGGGGGATGGCTACACCTTC	CAWSVGGDGYTF
TRBJ1-1	TRBD1	once	TRBV6-5	TGTGCCAGCCCCCGGACAGGGCGCACTGAAGCTTTCTTT	CASPRTGRTEAFF
TRBJ1-4	TRBD1	NA	TRBV5-5	TGTGCCAGCAGCCCCGGGACAGCTATAATATGGGAAAAACTGTTTTTT	CASSPGTAIIWEKLFF
TRBJ1-6	NA	NA	TRBV30	TGTGCCTGGAAGGGAACGAGCTCCTATAATTCACCCCTCCACTTT	CAWKGTSSYNSPLHF
TRBJ2-3	TRBD2	once	TRBV4-1	TGCGCCAGCAGTCCCCTTAGCGGGGGGGCAAGAGATACGCAGTATTTT	CASSPLSGGARDTQYF